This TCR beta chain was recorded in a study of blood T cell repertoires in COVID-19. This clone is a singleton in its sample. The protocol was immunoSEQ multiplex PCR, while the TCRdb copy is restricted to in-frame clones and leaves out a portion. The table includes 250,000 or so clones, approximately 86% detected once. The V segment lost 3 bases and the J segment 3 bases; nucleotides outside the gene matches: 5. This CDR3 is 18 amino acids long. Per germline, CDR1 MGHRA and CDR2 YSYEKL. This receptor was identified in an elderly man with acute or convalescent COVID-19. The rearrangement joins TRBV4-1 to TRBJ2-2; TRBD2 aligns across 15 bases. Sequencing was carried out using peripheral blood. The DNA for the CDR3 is TGCGCCAGCAGCCAGGGGACTAGCGGGGGGTTACACACCGGGGAGCTGTTTTTT. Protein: CASSQGTSGGLHTGELFF.